Here is one T cell receptor beta chain with its context. Antigen specificity is unknown. This sample is drawn from a study of shared clonotypes between healthy human individuals. Overall study context: Plates per donor: three CD4 naive, three CD4 memory, two CD8 naive, one CD8 memory. Study findings and constraints: In contrast to clonotypes shared by all four donors, non-shared clonotypes had lower generation probabilities.

Repertoires were generated with immunoSEQ multiplex PCR, while TCRdb's copy carries only in-frame clones and drops some. The sample has some 2.1 million clones, over 85% seen once. Naive CD8 populations comprised CD45RO-negative cells positively selected for CCR7, excluding terminally differentiated effector memory CD45RA+ cells. The receptor was derived from a man between 18 and 35 years old in good health. The sample consisted of naive CD8+ T cells sorted from blood.

For the CDR3, the DNA is TGTGCCAGCAGCGCAAATTTAGGGACAGGAGACAATGAGCAGTTCTTC. Its protein product is CASSANLGTGDNEQFF. V gene TRBV11-2 combines with J gene TRBJ2-1, with 8 bases lining up with TRBD1. Germline V gene data show CDR1 as SGHAT and CDR2 as FQNNGV. The junction had 11 bases not matched to a gene; V was cut back by 5 bases and J by 5 bases. This CDR3 comprises 16 residues.